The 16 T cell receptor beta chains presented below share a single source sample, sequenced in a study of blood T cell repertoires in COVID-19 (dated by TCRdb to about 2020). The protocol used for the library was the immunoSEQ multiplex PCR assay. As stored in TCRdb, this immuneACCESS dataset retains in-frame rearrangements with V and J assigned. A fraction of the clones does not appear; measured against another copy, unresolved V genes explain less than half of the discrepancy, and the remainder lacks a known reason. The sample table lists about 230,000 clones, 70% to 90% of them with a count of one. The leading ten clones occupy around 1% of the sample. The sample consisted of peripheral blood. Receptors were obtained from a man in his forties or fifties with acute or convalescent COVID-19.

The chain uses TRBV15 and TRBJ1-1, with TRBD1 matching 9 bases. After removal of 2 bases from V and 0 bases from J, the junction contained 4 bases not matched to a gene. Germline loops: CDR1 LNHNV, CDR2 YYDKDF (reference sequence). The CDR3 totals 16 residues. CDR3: CATSRPTGGLNTEAFF. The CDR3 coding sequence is TGTGCCACCAGCAGACCGACAGGGGGGCTGAACACTGAAGCTTTCTTT.

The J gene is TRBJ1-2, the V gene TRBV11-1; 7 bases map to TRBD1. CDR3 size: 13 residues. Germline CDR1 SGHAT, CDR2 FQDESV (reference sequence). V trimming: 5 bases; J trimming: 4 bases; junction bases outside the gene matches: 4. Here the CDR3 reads CASSTRQGYGYTF. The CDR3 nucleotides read TGTGCCAGCAGCACCCGACAGGGCTATGGCTACACCTTC.

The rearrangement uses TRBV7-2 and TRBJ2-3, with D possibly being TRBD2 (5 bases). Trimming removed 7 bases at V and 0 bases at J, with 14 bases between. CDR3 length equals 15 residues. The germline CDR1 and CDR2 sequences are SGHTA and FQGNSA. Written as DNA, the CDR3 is TGTGCCAGCAACCAAGCGGCTTTTAGCACAGATACGCAGTATTTT. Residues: CASNQAAFSTDTQYF.

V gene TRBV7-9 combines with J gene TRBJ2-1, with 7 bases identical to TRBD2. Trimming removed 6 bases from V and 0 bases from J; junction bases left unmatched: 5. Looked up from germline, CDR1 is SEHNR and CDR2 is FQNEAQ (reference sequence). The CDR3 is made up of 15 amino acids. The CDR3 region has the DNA TGTGCCAGCAGTCCGAGCGGGGCCTCCTACAATGAGCAGTTCTTC. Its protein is CASSPSGASYNEQFF. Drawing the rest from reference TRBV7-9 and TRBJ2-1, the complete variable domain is DTGVSQNPRHKITKRGQNVTFRCDPISEHNRLYWYRQTLGQGPEFLTYFQNEAQLEKSRLLSDRFSAERPKGSFSTLEIQRTEQGDSAMYLCASSPSGASYNEQFFGPGTRLTVL.

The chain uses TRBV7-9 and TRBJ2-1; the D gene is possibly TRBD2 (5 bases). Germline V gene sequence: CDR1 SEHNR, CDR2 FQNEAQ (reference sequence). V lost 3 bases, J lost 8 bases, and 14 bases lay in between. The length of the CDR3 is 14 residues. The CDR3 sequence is CASSLRAPTYEQFF. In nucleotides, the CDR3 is TGTGCCAGCAGCTTGAGGGCGCCGACATATGAGCAGTTCTTC.

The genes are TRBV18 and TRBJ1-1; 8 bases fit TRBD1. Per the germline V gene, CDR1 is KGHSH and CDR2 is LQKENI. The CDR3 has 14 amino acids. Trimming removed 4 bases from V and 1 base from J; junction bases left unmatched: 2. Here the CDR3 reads CASSQQGGNTEAFF. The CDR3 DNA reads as TGTGCCAGCTCACAACAGGGGGGGAACACTGAAGCTTTCTTT.

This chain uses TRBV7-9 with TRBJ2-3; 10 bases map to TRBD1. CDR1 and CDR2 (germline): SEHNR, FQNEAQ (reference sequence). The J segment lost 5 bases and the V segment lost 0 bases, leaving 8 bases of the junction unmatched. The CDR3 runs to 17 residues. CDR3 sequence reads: CASSLAQGQGIQDTQYF. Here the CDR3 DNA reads TGTGCCAGCAGCTTAGCGCAGGGACAGGGGATTCAAGATACGCAGTATTTT.

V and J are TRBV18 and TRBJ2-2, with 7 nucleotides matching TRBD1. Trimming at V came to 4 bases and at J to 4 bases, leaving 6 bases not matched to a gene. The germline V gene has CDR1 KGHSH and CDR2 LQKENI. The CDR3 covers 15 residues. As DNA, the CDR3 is TGTGCCAGCTCACAACAGGGGAGAGGCACCGGGGAGCTGTTTTTT. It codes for CASSQQGRGTGELFF.

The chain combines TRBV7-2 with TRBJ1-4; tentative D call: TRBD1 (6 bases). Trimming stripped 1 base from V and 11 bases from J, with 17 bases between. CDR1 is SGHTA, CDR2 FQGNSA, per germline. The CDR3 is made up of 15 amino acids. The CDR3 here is CASSLVGGRDIKLFF. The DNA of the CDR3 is TGTGCCAGCAGCTTAGTGGGTGGCAGGGACATTAAACTGTTTTTT.

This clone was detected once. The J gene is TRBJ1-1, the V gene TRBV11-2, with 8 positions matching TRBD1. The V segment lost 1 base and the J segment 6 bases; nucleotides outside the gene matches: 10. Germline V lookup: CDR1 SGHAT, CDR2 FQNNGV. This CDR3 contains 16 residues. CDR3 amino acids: CASSLGRQGASAEAFF. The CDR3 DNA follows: TGTGCCAGCAGCTTAGGACGCCAGGGGGCCTCGGCTGAAGCTTTCTTT. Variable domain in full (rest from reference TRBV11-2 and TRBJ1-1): EAGVAQSPRYKIIEKRQSVAFWCNPISGHATLYWYQQILGQGPKLLIQFQNNGVVDDSQLPKDRFSAERLKGVDSTLKIQPAKLEDSAVYLCASSLGRQGASAEAFFGQGTRLTVV.

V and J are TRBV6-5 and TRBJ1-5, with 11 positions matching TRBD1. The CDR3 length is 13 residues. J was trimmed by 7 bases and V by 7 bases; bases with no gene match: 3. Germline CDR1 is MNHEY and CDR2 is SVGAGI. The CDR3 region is CASTGTGGQPQHF. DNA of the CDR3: TGTGCCAGCACTGGGACAGGGGGGCAGCCCCAGCATTTT.

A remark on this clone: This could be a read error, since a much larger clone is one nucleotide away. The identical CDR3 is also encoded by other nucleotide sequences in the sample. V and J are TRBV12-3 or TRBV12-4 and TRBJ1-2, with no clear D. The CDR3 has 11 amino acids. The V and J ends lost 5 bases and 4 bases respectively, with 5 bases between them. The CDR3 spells CASSPGYGYTF. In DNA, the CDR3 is TGTGCCAGCAGTCCAGGCTATGGCTACACCTTC.

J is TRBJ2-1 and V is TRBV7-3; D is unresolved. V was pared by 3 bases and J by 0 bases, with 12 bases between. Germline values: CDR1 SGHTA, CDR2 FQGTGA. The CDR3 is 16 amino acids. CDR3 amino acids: CASSFFTVSSYNEQFF. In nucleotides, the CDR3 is TGTGCCAGCAGCTTTTTTACTGTGAGCTCCTACAATGAGCAGTTCTTC.

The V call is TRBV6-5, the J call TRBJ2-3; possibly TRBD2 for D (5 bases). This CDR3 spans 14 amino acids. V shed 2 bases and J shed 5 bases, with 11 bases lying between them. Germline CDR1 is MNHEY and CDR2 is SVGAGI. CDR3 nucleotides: TGTGCCAGCAGTTACCGGGGTCATGGAGATACGCAGTATTTT. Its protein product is CASSYRGHGDTQYF.

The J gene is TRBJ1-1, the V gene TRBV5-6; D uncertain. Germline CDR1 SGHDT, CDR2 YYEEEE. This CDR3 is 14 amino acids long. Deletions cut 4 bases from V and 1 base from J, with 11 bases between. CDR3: CASSEANENTEAFF. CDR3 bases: TGTGCCAGCAGCGAGGCCAACGAGAACACTGAAGCTTTCTTT.

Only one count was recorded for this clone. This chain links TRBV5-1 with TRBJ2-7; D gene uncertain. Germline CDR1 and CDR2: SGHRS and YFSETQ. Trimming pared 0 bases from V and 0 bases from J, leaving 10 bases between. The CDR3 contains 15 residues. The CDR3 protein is CASSLDLVSSYEQYF. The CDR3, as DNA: TGCGCCAGCAGCTTGGATCTTGTATCCTCCTACGAGCAGTACTTC. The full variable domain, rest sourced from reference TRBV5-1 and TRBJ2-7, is KAGVTQTPRYLIKTRGQQVTLSCSPISGHRSVSWYQQTPGQGLQFLFEYFSETQRNKGNFPGRFSGRQFSNSRSEMNVSTLELGDSALYLCASSLDLVSSYEQYFGPGTRLTVT.